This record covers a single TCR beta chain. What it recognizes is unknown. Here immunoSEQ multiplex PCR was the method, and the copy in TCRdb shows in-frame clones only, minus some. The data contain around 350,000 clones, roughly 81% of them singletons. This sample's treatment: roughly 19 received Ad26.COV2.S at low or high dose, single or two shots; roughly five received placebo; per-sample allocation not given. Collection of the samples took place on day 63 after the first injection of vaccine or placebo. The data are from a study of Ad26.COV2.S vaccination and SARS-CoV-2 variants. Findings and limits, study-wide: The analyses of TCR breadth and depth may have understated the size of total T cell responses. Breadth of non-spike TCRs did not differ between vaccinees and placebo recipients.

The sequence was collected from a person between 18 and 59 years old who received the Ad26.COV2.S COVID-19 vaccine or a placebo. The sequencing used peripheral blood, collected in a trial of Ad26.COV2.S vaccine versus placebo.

Here the CDR3 reads CASRPPGLAARTDTQYF. The DNA for the CDR3 is TGTGCCAGCAGACCTCCGGGACTAGCGGCCCGCACAGATACGCAGTATTTT. J is TRBJ2-3 and V is TRBV28; 11 positions match TRBD2. Looked up from germline, CDR1 is MDHEN and CDR2 is SYDVKM. V trimming: 6 bases; J trimming: 1 base; junction bases outside the gene matches: 9. This CDR3 is built from 17 residues.